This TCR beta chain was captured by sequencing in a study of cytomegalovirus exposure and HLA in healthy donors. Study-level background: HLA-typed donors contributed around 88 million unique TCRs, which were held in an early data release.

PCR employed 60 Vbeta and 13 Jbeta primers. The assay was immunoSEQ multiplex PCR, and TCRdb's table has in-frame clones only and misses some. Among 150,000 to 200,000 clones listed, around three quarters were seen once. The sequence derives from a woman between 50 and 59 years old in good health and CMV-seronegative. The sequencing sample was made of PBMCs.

The CDR3 protein is CASSPTGMPGYTF. The CDR3 nucleotides are TGTGCCAGCTCACCGACAGGGATGCCTGGCTACACCTTC. This chain uses TRBV18 with TRBJ1-2; 7 bases map to TRBD1. The V gene's germline CDR1 is KGHSH and CDR2 LQKENI. With V trimmed by 3 bases and J by 7 bases, 5 bases remained unmatched. This CDR3 is 13 amino acids long.